What follows are 8 T cell receptor beta chains derived from one specimen sequenced in a study of OX40 agonist ivuxolimab in advanced cancers. Profiled with immunoSEQ multiplex PCR; TCRdb holds only in-frame clones, not every one. The table lists 50,000 to 75,000 clones, around 86% of them singletons. The material sequenced was CD4+ or CD8+ T cells sorted from blood, taken in a trial of the OX40 agonist ivuxolimab. The receptors stem from an adult with an advanced solid tumor such as melanoma, head and neck, liver or kidney cancer.

The chain uses TRBV9 and TRBJ2-2; D gene unclear. Germline V gives CDR1 SGDLS, CDR2 YYNGEE. There are 14 residues in the CDR3. Trimming cost V 5 bases and J 1 base, with 9 bases left between them. The CDR3 bases are TGTGCCAGCAGTCAGCGAGAGAACACCGGGGAGCTGTTTTTT. Its translation is CASSQRENTGELFF.

This clone was picked up one time. The chain is built from TRBV21-1 and TRBJ1-1; no DNA check was done on the table's D call, TRBD1. TRBV21-1 is classified as a pseudogene. CDR3 size: 19 residues. The CDR3 spells CASSPRVHAGGVKNTEAFF. The CDR3 DNA is TGTGCCAGCAGCCCCCGAGTCCATGCAGGGGGCGTGAAGAACACTGAAGCTTTCTTT.

V is TRBV5-1 and J is TRBJ2-3; TRBD1 matches 10 bases. The CDR3 spans 16 residues. Per germline, CDR1 SGHRS and CDR2 YFSETQ. V dropped 0 bases and J dropped 6; count of bases not matched to a gene: 7. The CDR3 coding sequence is TGCGCCAGCAGCTTGGCAGGACAGGGGGGCGCGGATACGCAGTATTTT. Its protein is CASSLAGQGGADTQYF.

This rearrangement joins TRBV5-1 to TRBJ1-1, with D uncertain. The V end was cut by 0 bases, the J end by 1 base, with 7 bases between. Germline V CDR1 and CDR2: SGHRS, YFSETQ. This CDR3 spans 14 amino acids. The CDR3: CASSLVGSNTEAFF. For the CDR3, the DNA is TGCGCCAGCAGCTTGGTGGGGTCGAACACTGAAGCTTTCTTT.

The chain combines TRBV5-1 with TRBJ2-3; tentative D call: TRBD1 (5 bases). V was cut by 3 bases and J by 5 bases, with 16 bases left in between. The CDR3 is 15 residues long. From germline, CDR1 is SGHRS and CDR2 YFSETQ. CDR3 sequence (DNA): TGCGCCAGCAGCTCCACAGGTCCCCGGGTAGATACGCAGTATTTT. Protein product: CASSSTGPRVDTQYF.

V and J are TRBV6-1 and TRBJ2-5, with 8 bases identical to TRBD1. Trimming took 6 bases from V and 4 from J; bases not matched to a gene: 7. CDR1 and CDR2 from the germline V gene are MNHNS and SASEGT. The CDR3 runs 14 residues. This chain's CDR3 is CASRWGGQGETQYF. For the CDR3, the DNA is TGTGCCAGCAGGTGGGGAGGACAGGGAGAGACCCAGTACTTC.

V usage is TRBV29-1 and J usage is TRBJ2-1; the match to TRBD2 covers 15 bases. CDR3 length: 14 amino acids. V gave up 5 bases and J gave up 6 bases; unmatched junction bases: 2. Germline values: CDR1 SQVTM, CDR2 ANQGSEA. CDR3 loop: CSVWTSGGANEQFF. CDR3 DNA: TGCAGCGTTTGGACTAGCGGGGGGGCCAATGAGCAGTTCTTC.

The chain couples TRBV25-1 to TRBJ1-2, with TRBD1 as a possible D gene (5 bases). The germline V and J ends were trimmed by 2 bases and 10 bases, with 14 bases remaining between them. The germline gives CDR1 MGHDK, CDR2 SYGVNS. This CDR3 has 13 amino acids. The CDR3 region has the DNA TGTGCCAGCAGTGAAAGTTGGGTGGGACTCTACACCTTC. Residues: CASSESWVGLYTF.